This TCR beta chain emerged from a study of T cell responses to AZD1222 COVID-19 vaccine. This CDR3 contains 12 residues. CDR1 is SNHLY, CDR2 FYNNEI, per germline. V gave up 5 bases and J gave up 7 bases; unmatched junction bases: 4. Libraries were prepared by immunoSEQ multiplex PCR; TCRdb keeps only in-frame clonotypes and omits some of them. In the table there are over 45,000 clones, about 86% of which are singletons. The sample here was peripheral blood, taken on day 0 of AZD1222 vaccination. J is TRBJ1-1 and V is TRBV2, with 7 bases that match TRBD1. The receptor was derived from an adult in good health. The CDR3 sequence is CASSQGQLEAFF. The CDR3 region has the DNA TGTGCCAGCAGTCAGGGACAGCTTGAAGCTTTCTTT.